This TCR beta chain was sequenced for a study of beta chain features in type 1 diabetes. TCRB transcripts that were expressed got sequenced, as all of the isolated RNA had been reverse transcribed. Naive, central memory and regulatory T cell samples averaged about 3.5 million reads. TCRdb's copy holds only in-frame clones and misses some; the assay was immunoSEQ multiplex PCR. This sample has around 300,000 clones, with more than 9.5% found just once. Regarding this clone: Its cognate antigen is unknown.

Via the markers CD45RO/CCR7/CD25/CD127/CD95/CD27, stem cell-like memory, regulatory, central memory and naive CD4+ cells were sorted. The CDR3 runs 15 residues. Germline-derived CDR1 and CDR2 are LGHNA and YNFKEQ. V shed 1 base and J shed 7 bases, with 16 bases lying between them. Study-level points and caveats: Type 1 diabetes patients showed fewer insertions and more deletions at VDJ junctions. Compared with healthy donors, patients appeared to share more similar naive, central memory and regulatory TCRB repertoires.

The chain joins TRBV4-2 to TRBJ1-2, with unresolved D. Sequencing was performed on naive CD4+ T cells from blood. The clonotype comes from a woman aged 25-40 years in good health. CDR3 nucleotide sequence: TGTGCCAGCAGCCAAGTAGAGACTCCTGAGAGTGGCTACACCTTC. This encodes CASSQVETPESGYTF.